The 11 T cell receptor beta chains presented below share a single source sample, sequenced in a study of T cell repertoires in cytomegalovirus infection. TCRdb reprocessed the reads with MiXCR, giving one entry per CDR3 protein. The repertoire consists of just over 450,000 distinct CDR3 sequences, with about 44% occurring once and the leading ten covering 40% to 50%. Which antigens these TCRs recognize remains unknown. This material consisted of cultured PBMCs, taken from culture after CMV antigen stimulation. The receptors originated from a human donor in good health (CMV status not recorded). Some clones in this sample may be carry-over from other donors' samples.

This chain connects TRBV6-6 to TRBJ2-1; D is unclear. The germline V and J ends were trimmed by 5 bases and 5 bases, with 16 bases remaining between them. Germline V lookup: CDR1 MNHNY, CDR2 SVGAGI (reference sequence). The CDR3 totals 15 residues. Here the CDR3 reads CASSTRQRLHNEQFF. Here the CDR3 DNA reads TGTGCCAGCAGTACCAGACAAAGGCTTCACAATGAGCAGTTCTTC.

This clonotype was seen only a few times. The chain carries TRBV12-3 or TRBV12-4 and TRBJ1-5; D not certain. This CDR3 comprises 16 residues. Trimming removed 2 bases from V and 1 base from J, with 12 bases in between. The CDR3 region has the DNA TGTGCCAGCAGTTTAAGGTCCCCTGGGAGCAATCAGCCCCAGCATTTT. Its protein product is CASSLRSPGSNQPQHF.

The J gene is TRBJ2-1, the V gene TRBV7-8; possibly TRBD1 for D (6 bases). The CDR3 is made up of 13 amino acids. Germline loops: CDR1 SGHVS, CDR2 FQNEAQ. V was pared by 5 bases and J by 15 bases, with 20 bases between. Here the CDR3 reads CASSQRGLAGVFF. Written as DNA, the CDR3 is TGTGCCAGCAGCCAACGGGGCCTAGCAGGGGTGTTCTTC.

The chain is built from TRBV6-2 or TRBV6-3 and TRBJ2-7; 9 bases map to TRBD2. Germline trimming cut 3 bases from V and 5 bases from J; bases unmatched to any gene: 5. The CDR3 consists of 14 residues. Germline CDR1 and CDR2: MNHEY and SVGEGT. The CDR3 reads CASSYRLAEDEQYF. The DNA for the CDR3 is TGTGCCAGCAGTTATCGACTAGCGGAGGACGAGCAGTACTTC.

This chain uses TRBV6-2 or TRBV6-3 with TRBJ2-4, with D perhaps matching TRBD2 (5 bases). This CDR3 spans 15 amino acids. V shed 10 bases and J shed 1 base, with 17 bases lying between them. Germline lookup yields CDR1 MNHEY and CDR2 SVGEGT. The CDR3 here is CATQRAGGAKNIQYF. CDR3 in DNA: TGTGCCACCCAAAGGGCCGGCGGGGCCAAAAACATTCAGTACTTC.

The V and J genes are TRBV7-6 and TRBJ2-1; 7 bases match TRBD2. The V gene end was trimmed by 5 bases and the J gene end by 4 bases; junction bases not matched to a gene: 11. The V gene's germline CDR1 is SGHVS and CDR2 FNYEAQ. The CDR3 contains 16 residues. Here the CDR3 reads CASSEQTSAGYNEQFF. Written as DNA, the CDR3 is TGTGCCAGCAGCGAACAAACTAGCGCTGGTTACAATGAGCAGTTCTTC.

The rearrangement joins TRBV20-1 to TRBJ2-4; 9 nucleotides match TRBD2. V was clipped by 3 bases and J by 5 bases; unmatched bases: 8. The CDR3 length is 15 residues. The germline gives CDR1 DFQATT, CDR2 SNEGSKA (reference sequence). This chain's CDR3 is CSASKTSGGENIQYF. As DNA, the CDR3 is TGCAGTGCTAGCAAGACTAGCGGAGGGGAAAACATTCAGTACTTC.

The chain uses TRBV4-1 and TRBJ1-1; D possibly corresponds to TRBD1 (5 bases). Germline V lookup: CDR1 MGHRA, CDR2 YSYEKL. This CDR3 spans 16 amino acids. V lost 2 bases and J lost 2, with 15 bases in between. CDR3 loop: CASSQRILGGNTEAFF. CDR3 bases: TGCGCCAGCAGCCAAAGAATCTTGGGGGGAAACACTGAAGCTTTCTTT.

The V and J genes are TRBV5-5 and TRBJ2-7, with D possibly TRBD1 on 5 matching bases. The CDR3 runs to 16 residues. Germline values: CDR1 SGHKS, CDR2 YYEKEE (reference sequence). V shed 0 bases and J shed 4 bases, with 17 bases lying between them. CDR3 sequence reads: CASSLDLNRLGYEQYF. CDR3 sequence (DNA): TGTGCCAGCAGCTTGGACTTAAACAGGTTAGGTTACGAGCAGTACTTC.

V is TRBV7-2 and J is TRBJ2-3, with 7 bases lining up with TRBD2. The germline gives CDR1 SGHTA, CDR2 FQGNSA. V gave up 3 bases and J gave up 0 bases; unmatched junction bases: 3. The CDR3 consists of 15 residues. CDR3 amino acids: CASSLGGLSTDTQYF. CDR3 coding DNA: TGTGCCAGCAGCTTGGGAGGGCTTAGCACAGATACGCAGTATTTT.

The rearrangement uses TRBV20-1 and TRBJ1-1; D is ambiguous. This CDR3 spans 13 amino acids. Trimming took 0 bases from V and 4 from J, leaving 9 bases between them. The germline gives CDR1 DFQATT, CDR2 SNEGSKA (reference sequence). The CDR3 bases are TGCAGTGCTAGAGATCCGAAGGGCACTGAAGCTTTCTTT. It yields the protein CSARDPKGTEAFF.